These T cell receptor beta chains were read from a single sample in a study of cytomegalovirus exposure and HLA in healthy donors. Assay used: immunoSEQ multiplex PCR; TCRdb lists only in-frame clones, some missing. The data contain about 160,000 clones, 75% of them singletons. What was sequenced was PBMCs. The receptors were sampled from a woman aged 50 to 65 in good health and CMV-seropositive. CDR3s include the opening cysteine and the closing phenylalanine or tryptophan. The D gene is left open where the match is weak. Size is omitted from some rows. Given values are once, few, many or a class for expanded clones.

>-|few|TRBJ1-2|TRBV6-1
CASSVGPSGNYGYTF
TGTGCCAGCAGTGTCGGTCCCAGCGGTAACTATGGCTACACCTTC
>-|-|TRBJ2-2|TRBV27
CASSRNTGELFF
TGTGCCAGCAGCAGGAACACCGGGGAGCTGTTTTTT
>-|few|TRBJ2-2|TRBV5-1
CASSLPLANTGELFF
TGCGCCAGCAGCTTGCCCCTAGCGAACACCGGGGAGCTGTTTTTT
>TRBD1|-|TRBJ2-2|TRBV7-8
CASSHRQGRGELFF
TGTGCCAGCAGCCACCGACAGGGACGCGGGGAGCTGTTTTTT
>TRBD1|once|TRBJ2-1|TRBV7-2
CASSIRDRAYNEQFF
TGTGCCAGCAGCATCCGGGACAGGGCCTACAATGAGCAGTTCTTC
>TRBD1|-|TRBJ2-5|TRBV29-1
CSVGAGGETQYF
TGCAGCGTTGGGGCAGGGGGAGAGACCCAGTACTTC
>-|-|TRBJ2-7|TRBV30
CAWSGGPYEQYF
TGTGCCTGGAGCGGGGGTCCCTACGAGCAGTACTTC
>TRBD1|-|TRBJ1-1|TRBV11-2
CASSILRDSSEAFF
TGTGCCAGCAGTATATTACGGGACAGCTCGGAAGCTTTCTTT
>-|few|TRBJ2-3|TRBV29-1
CSVVVRDTQYF
TGCAGCGTAGTAGTGCGAGATACGCAGTATTTT
>-|-|TRBJ1-6|TRBV6-4
CASSDRGRGNSPLHF
TGTGCCAGCAGTGACAGGGGACGGGGGAATTCACCCCTCCACTTT
>TRBD2|once|TRBJ2-2|TRBV15
CASALGGDTGELFF
TGTGCGTCGGCCCTCGGGGGGGACACCGGGGAGCTGTTTTTT
>TRBD2|-|TRBJ2-3|TRBV5-4
CASSLAAGGISDTQYF
TGTGCCAGCAGCTTGGCAGCGGGGGGGATATCAGATACGCAGTATTTT
>TRBD1|-|TRBJ2-5|TRBV5-5
CASSLVGTGVETQYF
TGTGCCAGCAGCTTGGTCGGGACAGGGGTGGAGACCCAGTACTTC
>TRBD1|-|TRBJ2-3|TRBV5-1
CASSTDRFSDTQYF
TGCGCCAGCAGCACGGACAGGTTTTCAGATACGCAGTATTTT
>TRBD2|-|TRBJ2-1|TRBV5-4
CASTRRGGGASNEQFF
TGTGCCAGCACGCGACGCGGCGGGGGGGCCTCAAATGAGCAGTTCTTC
>TRBD1|-|TRBJ2-5|TRBV28
CASSLSGKGGVEVQYF
TGTGCCAGCAGTTTATCGGGGAAAGGGGGCGTAGAGGTCCAGTACTTC
>-|-|TRBJ1-2|TRBV7-9
CSSTPDSNYGYTF
TGTTCCAGCACCCCGGACAGCAACTATGGCTACACCTTC
>TRBD2|-|TRBJ2-1|TRBV7-6
CASSSELAGDNNEQFF
TGTGCCAGCAGCTCCGAACTAGCGGGGGACAACAATGAGCAGTTCTTC
>TRBD1|-|TRBJ1-6|TRBV27
CASSLSGRGPSSYNSPLHF
TGTGCCAGCAGTTTATCTGGCAGGGGGCCTAGCTCCTATAATTCACCCCTCCACTTT
>TRBD1|-|TRBJ1-2|TRBV14
CASSAMTGGSGYTF
TGTGCCAGCAGCGCAATGACAGGGGGCTCTGGCTACACCTTC
>-|-|TRBJ2-7|TRBV4-1
CASSHITQNEQYF
TGCGCCAGCAGCCATATAACACAGAACGAGCAGTACTTC
>TRBD1|once|TRBJ2-7|TRBV6-5
CASSTGQGRGEQYF
TGTGCCAGCAGTACGGGACAGGGGAGAGGCGAGCAGTACTTC
>-|-|TRBJ1-5|TRBV27
CASSQGYNQPQHF
TGTGCCAGCAGTCAGGGGTACAACCAGCCCCAGCATTTT
>TRBD1|-|TRBJ1-5|TRBV18
CASSPPGQGRWVNQPQHF
TGTGCCAGCTCACCACCCGGACAGGGGCGGTGGGTCAATCAGCCCCAGCATTTT
>-|-|TRBJ1-1|TRBV7-6
CASSLGGDTEAFF
TGTGCCAGCAGCTTAGGGGGGGACACTGAAGCTTTCTTT
>TRBD1|-|TRBJ2-2|TRBV6-5
CASTQGAGELFF
TGTGCCAGCACCCAGGGGGCCGGGGAGCTGTTTTTT
>-|-|TRBJ1-2|TRBV30
CAWSVSQNSLRTF
TGTGCCTGGAGTGTATCACAGAACTCTCTCCGGACCTTC
>-|-|TRBJ2-2|TRBV5-1
CASSLNQGKTGELFF
TGCGCCAGCAGCTTGAATCAGGGGAAGACCGGGGAGCTGTTTTTT
>-|-|TRBJ1-1|TRBV25-1
CASSEYEVWTEAFF
TGTGCCAGCAGTGAATATGAGGTATGGACTGAAGCTTTCTTT
>-|-|TRBJ1-2|TRBV2
CASSFGISYGYTF
TGTGCCAGCAGTTTCGGGATCTCCTATGGCTACACCTTC
>TRBD1|-|TRBJ1-5|TRBV2
CASSGTGGIRPQHF
TGTGCCAGCAGCGGGACAGGGGGCATTCGGCCCCAGCATTTT
>-|once|TRBJ2-5|TRBV28
CASSLRVREETQYF
TGTGCCAGCAGTTTAAGGGTCAGGGAAGAGACCCAGTACTTC
>TRBD1|-|TRBJ2-1|TRBV9
CASSVGPGTASYNEQFF
TGTGCCAGCAGCGTAGGCCCCGGGACAGCCTCCTACAATGAGCAGTTCTTC
>-|-|TRBJ2-2|TRBV25-1
CASSDLSDTGELFF
TGTGCCAGCAGTGATCTTTCGGACACCGGGGAGCTGTTTTTT
>-|-|TRBJ1-2|TRBV6-5
CASSYPAGATYGYTF
TGTGCCAGCAGTTACCCGGCAGGGGCAACCTATGGCTACACCTTC
>TRBD2|-|TRBJ2-1|TRBV5-1
CASSLERTSGDYNEQFF
TGCGCCAGCAGCTTGGAGAGGACTAGCGGGGACTACAATGAGCAGTTCTTC
>TRBD1|-|TRBJ2-7|TRBV5-6
CASSLGTGFYEQYF
TGTGCCAGCAGCTTGGGGACAGGGTTCTACGAGCAGTACTTC
>-|-|TRBJ1-2|TRBV7-2
CASSFLAQDGYTF
TGTGCCAGCAGCTTTCTAGCCCAAGATGGCTACACCTTC
>-|many|TRBJ2-1|TRBV4-1
CASSQKAPRRNEQFF
TGCGCCAGCAGCCAAAAGGCCCCTCGGAGGAATGAGCAGTTCTTC
>TRBD1|-|TRBJ1-2|TRBV2
CASTFGQGANYGYTF
TGTGCCAGCACCTTTGGACAGGGAGCTAACTATGGCTACACCTTC
>-|few|TRBJ2-3|TRBV30
CAWENLNTQYF
TGTGCCTGGGAGAACCTCAATACGCAGTATTTT
>TRBD2|-|TRBJ2-1|TRBV5-4
CASSLGTRSDNEQFF
TGTGCCAGCAGCCTCGGGACTAGATCGGATAATGAGCAGTTCTTC
>-|-|TRBJ2-5|TRBV15
CATSRERGETQYF
TGTGCCACCAGCAGAGAGAGGGGGGAGACCCAGTACTTC
>-|-|TRBJ1-1|TRBV29-1
CSVGLLAGNTEAFF
TGCAGCGTTGGTCTATTGGCGGGGAACACTGAAGCTTTCTTT
>-|-|TRBJ1-1|TRBV11-2
CASSLGDWVAAAEAFF
TGTGCCAGCAGCTTAGGTGATTGGGTAGCGGCGGCTGAAGCTTTCTTT
>-|-|TRBJ2-1|TRBV29-1
CSVEGVKSSYNEQFF
TGCAGCGTTGAGGGAGTGAAAAGCTCCTACAATGAGCAGTTCTTC
>-|-|TRBJ1-2|TRBV27
CASSPSSDGKTLGYTF
TGTGCCAGCAGTCCCTCCTCGGACGGGAAAACCTTGGGCTACACCTTC
>TRBD1|-|TRBJ1-6|TRBV10-3
CAISESGTGDSSSPLHF
TGTGCCATCAGTGAGTCCGGGACAGGGGATTCTAGTTCACCCCTCCACTTT
>-|-|TRBJ1-3|TRBV2
CASEGVTPGNTIYF
TGTGCCAGCGAGGGGGTAACGCCTGGAAACACCATATATTTT
>-|-|TRBJ1-1|TRBV30
CAWTNRIEAFF
TGTGCCTGGACTAACAGGATAGAAGCTTTCTTT
>TRBD1|-|TRBJ2-5|TRBV5-8
CASSFRSARGLETQYF
TGTGCCAGCAGCTTTCGAAGTGCCAGGGGGCTAGAGACCCAGTACTTC
>TRBD1|-|TRBJ2-7|TRBV29-1
CSVGDRVTEQYF
TGCAGCGTGGGGGACAGGGTGACCGAGCAGTACTTC
>TRBD1|-|TRBJ1-1|TRBV18
CASSTGLGQEQAFF
TGTGCCAGCTCAACAGGACTGGGACAGGAGCAAGCTTTCTTT
>-|-|TRBJ2-2|TRBV7-6
CASSLGHDTGELFF
TGTGCCAGCAGCTTAGGACACGACACCGGGGAGCTGTTTTTT
>TRBD1|-|TRBJ2-5|TRBV5-1
CASSTGQGTETQYF
TGCGCCAGCAGCACCGGACAGGGGACGGAGACCCAGTACTTC
>-|few|TRBJ2-5|TRBV4-1
CASSHLTTGQETQYF
TGCGCCAGCAGCCACCTTACGACAGGCCAAGAGACCCAGTACTTC
>-|-|TRBJ2-5|TRBV5-1
CASSKGAAGEETQYF
TGCGCCAGCAGCAAAGGGGCGGCAGGAGAAGAGACCCAGTACTTC
>-|-|TRBJ2-7|TRBV30
CAWSIQGTAYEQYF
TGTGCCTGGAGTATACAGGGCACGGCTTACGAGCAGTACTTC
>TRBD1|-|TRBJ1-2|TRBV15
CATRPSRDRLYGYTF
TGTGCCACCAGGCCCTCTCGGGACAGACTCTATGGCTACACCTTC
>-|-|TRBJ2-5|TRBV5-1
CASSPTPQETQYF
TGCGCCAGCAGCCCGACTCCTCAAGAGACCCAGTACTTC